Below are 18 T cell receptor beta chains sequenced from a single sample in a study of cytomegalovirus exposure and HLA in healthy donors. Vbeta (60) and Jbeta (13) primers were used in the PCR. TCRdb's table, derived via immunoSEQ multiplex PCR, lists solely in-frame clones and lacks some. The table shows about 100,000 clones, with 65% to 85% occurring only once. Sequenced sample: PBMCs. All receptors derive from a man in his forties or fifties in good health and CMV-seronegative.

This clone was seen just once. The chain couples TRBV5-4 to TRBJ2-5; 13 nucleotides align to TRBD2. The J call may be wrong; the DNA end is better matched by TRBJ2-7. The germline CDR1 and CDR2 sequences are SGHNT and YYREEE (reference sequence). The CDR3 has 17 residues. In DNA form, the CDR3 reads TGTGCCAGCAGCTCTCGGACTAGCGGGAGAGGGACCTACGAGCAGTACTTC. Translating it yields CASSSRTSGRGTYEQYF.

The chain uses TRBV6-1 and TRBJ1-2, with D unclear. Per germline, CDR1 MNHNS and CDR2 SASEGT. The V and J ends lost 3 bases and 0 bases respectively, with 8 bases between them. CDR3 length equals 14 residues. CDR3 in DNA: TGTGCCAGCAGTGACATCGTAGCTAACTATGGCTACACCTTC. Its translation: CASSDIVANYGYTF.

The rearrangement links TRBV5-5 to TRBJ1-6; D is possibly TRBD1 (5 bases). V was shortened by 7 bases and J by 4 bases, with 15 bases between the two germline ends. The CDR3 is 15 amino acids. CDR1 is SGHKS and CDR2 is YYEKEE in the germline V gene (reference sequence). The CDR3 DNA sequence: TGTGCCAGCGCTTCCGGGGGGTTTTATAATTCACCCCTCCACTTT. Translation: CASASGGFYNSPLHF.

This clone has more than one count but fewer than ten. V is TRBV19 and J is TRBJ1-5; D is perhaps TRBD1 (5 bases). The CDR3 has 15 amino acids. The germline V and J ends were trimmed by 3 bases and 6 bases, with 15 bases remaining between them. Germline V gives CDR1 LNHDA, CDR2 SQIVND (reference sequence). The CDR3 DNA reads as TGTGCCAGTAGTATCGCAGGGAAAAGGGGTCAGCCCCAGCATTTT. It codes for CASSIAGKRGQPQHF.

J is TRBJ2-3 and V is TRBV4-1, with 10 nucleotides matching TRBD2. CDR3 size: 17 residues. Germline V gene data show CDR1 as MGHRA and CDR2 as YSYEKL. The J segment lost 4 bases and the V segment lost 0 bases, leaving 7 bases of the junction unmatched. The chain's CDR3 is CASSQDSSGRAADTQYF. The CDR3 region has the DNA TGCGCCAGCAGCCAAGACTCGAGCGGGAGGGCCGCAGATACGCAGTATTTT.

The chain couples TRBV11-1 to TRBJ2-5, with TRBD1 matching over 7 bases. The J segment lost 0 bases and the V segment lost 5 bases, leaving 6 bases of the junction unmatched. The CDR3 runs 15 residues. CDR1 is SGHAT, CDR2 FQDESV, per germline (reference sequence). CDR3 DNA sequence: TGTGCCAGCAGCCTAGGGGACAGAGACCAAGAGACCCAGTACTTC. It codes for CASSLGDRDQETQYF.

The rearrangement links TRBV6-4 to TRBJ2-3; TRBD1 might be the D (6 bases). CDR3 length equals 15 residues. Deletions cut 6 bases from V and 1 base from J, with 14 bases between. Germline lookup yields CDR1 MRHNA and CDR2 SNTAGT. CDR3 in DNA: TGTGCCAGCAGCCTGACAGGTCTTGGCACAGATACGCAGTATTTT. Its translation: CASSLTGLGTDTQYF.

The CDR3 region has the DNA TGTGCCAGCAGCCTGGGACTAGCGGGGCTCCAAGAGACCCAGTACTTC. The encoded protein is CASSLGLAGLQETQYF. The gene calls are TRBV5-6 and TRBJ2-5; 13 bases fit TRBD2. V shed 4 bases, J shed 1 base, and the junction held 4 bases outside the gene matches. The CDR3 contains 16 residues. Germline V lookup: CDR1 SGHDT, CDR2 YYEEEE.

This clone was recorded a few times. The CDR3 loop reads CASSWVGQGAGGYTF. Written as DNA, the CDR3 is TGTGCCAGCAGTTGGGTCGGACAGGGGGCCGGTGGCTACACCTTC. V gene TRBV6-5 combines with J gene TRBJ1-2; TRBD1 aligns across 11 bases. CDR1 and CDR2 (germline): MNHEY, SVGAGI. CDR3 length: 15 residues. The ends lost 4 bases at V and 7 bases at J; junction bases unmatched: 8.

The rearrangement uses TRBV19 and TRBJ2-1; 8 bases are a match to TRBD2. With V trimmed by 3 bases and J by 5 bases, 9 bases remained unmatched. CDR3 size: 16 residues. The germline gives CDR1 LNHDA, CDR2 SQIVND (reference sequence). The CDR3: CASSMGLVSADNEQFF. The CDR3 nucleotides read TGTGCCAGTAGTATGGGACTAGTGTCGGCGGACAATGAGCAGTTCTTC.

This chain joins TRBV18 and TRBJ2-2; D perhaps matches TRBD2 (5 bases). Trimming removed 1 base from V and 4 bases from J, with 10 bases in between. The CDR3 consists of 15 residues. The germline CDR1 and CDR2 sequences are KGHSH and LQKENI. CDR3 protein: CASSPRRGITGELFF. For the CDR3, the DNA is TGTGCCAGCTCACCACGTCGAGGGATCACCGGGGAGCTGTTTTTT.

The chain couples TRBV19 to TRBJ1-1; TRBD1 is a possible D gene (5 bases). Germline CDR1 LNHDA, CDR2 SQIVND (reference sequence). The CDR3 runs 11 residues. Between the trimmed V and J ends, which lost 3 bases and 10 bases, there was a span of 9 bases. The CDR3 bases are TGTGCCAGTAGTATCAACAGGAGAGCTTTCTTT. Its translation is CASSINRRAFF.

V gene TRBV9 combines with J gene TRBJ1-2, with unresolved D. The CDR3 contains 16 residues. With 4 bases removed from V and 8 bases from J, the gap between germline ends came to 24 bases. Germline V gene lookup returns CDR1 SGDLS and CDR2 YYNGEE. For the CDR3, the DNA is TGTGCCAGCAGCTCATCCCCAATGAGAGGGTACAGCGGCTACACCTTC. Residues: CASSSSPMRGYSGYTF. The variable domain in full, completed from reference TRBV9 and TRBJ1-2, reads DSGVTQTPKHLITATGQRVTLRCSPRSGDLSVYWYQQSLDQGLQFLIQYYNGEERAKGNILERFSAQQFPDLHSELNLSSLELGDSALYFCASSSSPMRGYSGYTFGSGTRLTVV.

This chain joins TRBV9 and TRBJ2-2; the D gene is possibly TRBD1 (6 bases). The V gene lost 4 bases and the J gene lost 6 bases, with 16 bases spanning the gap. CDR1 is SGDLS and CDR2 is YYNGEE in the germline V gene. This CDR3 has 15 amino acids. Here the CDR3 reads CASSPRRQVAGELFF. For the CDR3, the DNA is TGTGCCAGCAGCCCACGCCGACAGGTAGCCGGGGAGCTGTTTTTT.

This chain connects TRBV6-5 to TRBJ1-1; the D is unclear. This CDR3 region has 16 residues. CDR1 and CDR2 (germline): MNHEY, SVGAGI. The ends were cut back, 1 base at V and 2 bases at J, with 14 bases in the middle. The CDR3 sequence: CASSYYELRSNTEAFF. As DNA, the CDR3 is TGTGCCAGCAGTTACTATGAGCTGAGGTCAAACACTGAAGCTTTCTTT.

This clone was seen more than once but under ten times. The chain couples TRBV30 to TRBJ1-1; possible D gene TRBD1, 5 bases. Trimming stripped 2 bases from V and 0 bases from J, with 13 bases between. Germline V gene sequence: CDR1 GTSNPN, CDR2 SVGIG (reference sequence). This CDR3 has 15 amino acids. DNA of the CDR3: TGTGCCTGGAGTAGCAGGGCAGGAATGAACACTGAAGCTTTCTTT. Amino acids: CAWSSRAGMNTEAFF.

The rearrangement joins TRBV6-5 to TRBJ2-5; 9 bases are a match to TRBD1. Germline V gene lookup returns CDR1 MNHEY and CDR2 SVGAGI. J gave up 4 bases and V 0 bases, and 3 bases lay outside the gene matches. The length of the CDR3 is 15 residues. The CDR3 is CASSYSLQGAETQYF. In nucleotides, the CDR3 is TGTGCCAGCAGTTACTCGTTACAGGGGGCAGAGACCCAGTACTTC.

In regard to this clone: One end of the junction fails to match germline, which may point to a read error. The rearrangement links TRBV11-2 to TRBJ1-1; D uncertain. Per the germline V gene, CDR1 is SGHAT and CDR2 is FQNNGV. The CDR3 spans 14 residues. Here the CDR3 reads CASSLERDSFEAFF. The CDR3, as DNA: TGTGCCAGCAGCCTAGAGAGAGATTCCTTTGAAGCTTTCTTT. The whole variable domain, filled in from reference TRBV11-2 and TRBJ1-1, reads EAGVAQSPRYKIIEKRQSVAFWCNPISGHATLYWYQQILGQGPKLLIQFQNNGVVDDSQLPKDRFSAERLKGVDSTLKIQPAKLEDSAVYLCASSLERDSFEAFFGQGTRLTVV.